The T cell receptor beta chain under discussion was sequenced for a study of blood T cell repertoires in COVID-19. Libraries were prepared by immunoSEQ multiplex PCR; TCRdb keeps only in-frame clonotypes and omits some of them. The sample lists some 320,000 clones; roughly nine tenths were seen once. A word on this clone: In the same sample, other DNA sequences code for this CDR3.

This CDR3 has 14 residues. Germline loops: CDR1 SGHRS, CDR2 YFSETQ. V gave up 0 bases and J gave up 9 bases, with 10 bases separating them. J is TRBJ1-6 and V is TRBV5-1; D possibly corresponds to TRBD1 (5 bases). This TCR was recovered from a woman in her 30s who had been exposed to COVID-19. The specimen was PBMCs or T cells enriched from blood (not recorded which). DNA of the CDR3: TGCGCCAGCAGCTTGGGCCAGGGTGGTTCACCCCTCCACTTT. Encoded protein: CASSLGQGGSPLHF. Together with reference TRBV5-1 and TRBJ1-6, the CDR3 gives the full variable domain: KAGVTQTPRYLIKTRGQQVTLSCSPISGHRSVSWYQQTPGQGLQFLFEYFSETQRNKGNFPGRFSGRQFSNSRSEMNVSTLELGDSALYLCASSLGQGGSPLHFGNGTRLTVT.